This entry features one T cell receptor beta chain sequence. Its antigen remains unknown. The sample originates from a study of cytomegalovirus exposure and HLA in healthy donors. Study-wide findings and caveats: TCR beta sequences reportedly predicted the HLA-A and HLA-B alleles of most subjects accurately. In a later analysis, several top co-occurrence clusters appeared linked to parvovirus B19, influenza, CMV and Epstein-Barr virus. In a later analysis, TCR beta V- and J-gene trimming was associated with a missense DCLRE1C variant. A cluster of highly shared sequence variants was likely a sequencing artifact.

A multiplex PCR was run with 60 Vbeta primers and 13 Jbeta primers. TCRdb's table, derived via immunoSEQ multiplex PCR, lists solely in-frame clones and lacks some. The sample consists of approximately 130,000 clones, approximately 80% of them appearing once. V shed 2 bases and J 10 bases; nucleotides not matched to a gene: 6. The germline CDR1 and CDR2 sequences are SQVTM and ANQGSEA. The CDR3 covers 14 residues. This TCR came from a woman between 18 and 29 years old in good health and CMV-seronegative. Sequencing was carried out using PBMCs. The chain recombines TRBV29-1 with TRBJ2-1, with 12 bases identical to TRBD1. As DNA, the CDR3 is TGCAGCGTTGAACCGGGACAGGGGGCAGGAGAGCAGTTCTTC. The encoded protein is CSVEPGQGAGEQFF.